This T cell receptor (beta chain) is drawn from a study of T cell responses to AZD1222 COVID-19 vaccine. Whole-study findings and limits: Seropositivity was recorded at baseline in only 5 or 6 AZD1222 recipients. Elevations in Spike-specific TCR breadth and depth followed administration of two AZD1222 doses. As reported, nearly half of all spike-specific TCRs target variant regions that are unmutated.

The protocol was immunoSEQ multiplex PCR, while the TCRdb copy is restricted to in-frame clones and leaves out a portion. Here the sample spans 130,000 to 150,000 clones, approximately 85% being singletons. As for this clone: No antigen is known for it.

The CDR3 sequence is 15 residues long. Germline V gene data show CDR1 as MDHEN and CDR2 as SYDVKM. V lost 4 bases, J lost 0 bases, and 0 bases stayed unmatched. The chain uses TRBV28 and TRBJ1-6; 7 positions match TRBD1. This clonotype was sampled from an adult in good health. The sequences come from peripheral blood, collected on day 0 of MenACWY control vaccination. CDR3 DNA sequence: TGTGCCAGCAGTTGGACAGGCTCCTATAATTCACCCCTCCACTTT. This translates into CASSWTGSYNSPLHF.